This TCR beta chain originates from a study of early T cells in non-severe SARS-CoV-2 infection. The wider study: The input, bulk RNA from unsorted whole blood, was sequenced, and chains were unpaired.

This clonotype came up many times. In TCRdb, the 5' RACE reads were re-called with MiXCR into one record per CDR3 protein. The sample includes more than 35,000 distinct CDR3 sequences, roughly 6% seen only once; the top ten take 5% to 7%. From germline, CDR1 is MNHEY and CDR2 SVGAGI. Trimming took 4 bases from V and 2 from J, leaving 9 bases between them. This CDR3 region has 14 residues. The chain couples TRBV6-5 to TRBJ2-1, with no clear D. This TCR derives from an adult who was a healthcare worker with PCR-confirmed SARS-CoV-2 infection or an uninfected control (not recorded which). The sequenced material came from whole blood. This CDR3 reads CASSLVGAYNEQFF. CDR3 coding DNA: TGTGCCAGCAGTTTGGTAGGCGCCTACAATGAGCAGTTCTTC.